The clone carrying this TCR beta chain was picked up a small number of times. Its antigen is unidentified. The source of the sample is a study of molecular identifiers for immune sequencing clone quantification. TCRdb recomputed calls from the PCR reads with MiXCR, one row per CDR3 protein. Of about 97,000 distinct CDR3 sequences listed, about 35% were seen once; the top ten hold less than 10%. The CDR3 length is 17 residues. Trimming cost V 1 base and J 4 bases; bases outside gene matches: 6. Germline loops: CDR1 KGHDR, CDR2 SFDVKD. Findings and caveats of the study: Clones above 20 RNA copies contained over 97% of effector molecules but under 1% of naive ones.

Sorting captured naive CD8 T cells as CD8+CD4-CCR7+CD45RA+. The sequence came from a human donor in good health. Some libraries in this study had Jurkat cell RNA spiked in. What was sequenced was naive CD8+ T cells from blood, with Jurkat cell RNA spiked in. Sample subset: FACS-sorted CD8+CD4-CCR7+CD45RA+ naive T cells. This chain joins TRBV24-1 and TRBJ2-2; 9 bases match TRBD1. The CDR3: CATSDFHRGQGTGELFF. The CDR3 DNA sequence: TGTGCCACCAGTGATTTCCACAGGGGGCAGGGCACCGGGGAGCTGTTTTTT.